The 21 T cell receptor beta chains listed next were all sequenced from one sample in a study of OX40 agonist ivuxolimab in advanced cancers. TCRdb's table, derived via immunoSEQ multiplex PCR, lists solely in-frame clones and lacks some. The table has 50,000 or so clones, roughly four fifths seen once. The input for sequencing was CD4+ or CD8+ T cells sorted from blood, taken in a trial of the OX40 agonist ivuxolimab. All receptors derive from an adult with an advanced solid tumor such as melanoma, head and neck, liver or kidney cancer.

V is TRBV6-5 and J is TRBJ1-3, with D unresolved. V dropped 5 bases and J dropped 2 bases, with 10 bases sitting between them. This CDR3 contains 14 residues. CDR1 MNHEY and CDR2 SVGAGI come from the germline V gene. CDR3 DNA sequence: TGTGCCAGCAGTGAGGGAGCCGCTGGAAACACCATATATTTT. This translates into CASSEGAAGNTIYF.

This chain links TRBV5-5 with TRBJ2-7, with TRBD1 matching over 7 bases. The CDR3 consists of 14 residues. CDR1 SGHKS and CDR2 YYEKEE come from the germline V gene (reference sequence). J gave up 5 bases and V 2 bases, and 7 bases lay outside the gene matches. The CDR3 DNA reads TGTGCCAGCAGCTTTTACAGGGGTGAGGACGAGCAGTACTTC. Protein sequence: CASSFYRGEDEQYF.

The chain's CDR3 is CASRERGDTGELFF. The CDR3 DNA reads as TGTGCCAGCAGGGAGCGGGGGGACACCGGGGAGCTGTTTTTT. The rearrangement joins TRBV6-6 to TRBJ2-2, with 9 bases aligning to TRBD2. V shed 6 bases, J shed 3 bases, and the junction held 2 bases outside the gene matches. Germline V gene lookup returns CDR1 MNHNY and CDR2 SVGAGI (reference sequence). The CDR3 has 14 residues.

V gene TRBV21-1 combines with J gene TRBJ1-5; TRBD1, the D gene given by the table, was not confirmed from the DNA. TRBV21-1 is classified as a pseudogene. This CDR3 has 18 amino acids. The CDR3 region has the DNA TGTGCCAGCAGCATCACCGACAGACAACACTACTACAATCAGCCCCAGCATTTT. Amino acid sequence: CASSITDRQHYYNQPQHF.

This clone has only one observation. This sequence joins TRBV6-5 and TRBJ1-1; unclear D gene. V was clipped by 8 bases and J by 0 bases, with 13 bases between them. The CDR3 is 14 residues long. The V gene's germline CDR1 is MNHEY and CDR2 SVGAGI. Here the CDR3 reads CASESRGMNTEAFF. CDR3 nucleotide sequence: TGTGCCAGCGAATCCAGAGGGATGAACACTGAAGCTTTCTTT.

CDR3 bases: TGTGCCAGCAGTCCCACGGGGGAGCGATCTGGCTACACCTTC. Protein product: CASSPTGERSGYTF. The genes are TRBV27 and TRBJ1-2; weak D call: TRBD1 (5 bases). The CDR3 is 14 residues long. Germline V gene data show CDR1 as MNHEY and CDR2 as SMNVEV (reference sequence). V lost 5 bases and J lost 7, with 17 bases in between.

This sequence joins TRBV29-1 and TRBJ2-2; D uncertain. Germline-derived CDR1 and CDR2 are SQVTM and ANQGSEA. V dropped 4 bases and J dropped 6 bases, with 15 bases sitting between them. This CDR3 contains 14 residues. In DNA, the CDR3 is TGCAGCGTTGCGGGCAGAGTTGTCCCCGGGGAGCTGTTTTTT. Protein: CSVAGRVVPGELFF.

The chain employs TRBV18 and TRBJ1-6, with 9 bases fitting TRBD1. CDR1 and CDR2 from the germline V gene are KGHSH and LQKENI. The CDR3 runs to 16 residues. Germline trimming cut 4 bases from V and 7 bases from J; bases unmatched to any gene: 8. The CDR3 sequence is CASSHGADRGNSPLHF. CDR3 bases: TGTGCCAGCTCACACGGAGCCGACAGGGGGAATTCACCCCTCCACTTT.

This clone was counted only a few times. The chain recombines TRBV2 with TRBJ1-5, with no clear D. The CDR3 sequence is 14 residues long. With 0 bases removed from V and 1 base from J, the gap between germline ends came to 4 bases. The germline CDR1 and CDR2 sequences are SNHLY and FYNNEI. CDR3 nucleotides: TGTGCCAGCAGTGAAGCATTGAGCAATCAGCCCCAGCATTTT. Residues: CASSEALSNQPQHF. The variable domain in full, completed from reference TRBV2 and TRBJ1-5, reads EPEVTQTPSHQVTQMGQEVILRCVPISNHLYFYWYRQILGQKVEFLVSFYNNEISEKSEIFDDQFSVERPDGSNFTLKIRSTKLEDSAMYFCASSEALSNQPQHFGDGTRLSIL.

The J gene is TRBJ1-1, the V gene TRBV6-6; D is ambiguous. The CDR3 is made up of 13 amino acids. V was trimmed by 2 bases and J by 11 bases, leaving 15 bases between them. Germline loops: CDR1 MNHNY, CDR2 SVGAGI (reference sequence). DNA of the CDR3: TGTGCCAGCAGTTACAACGGGCCGGACGAGGCTTTCTTT. Translating gives CASSYNGPDEAFF.

The chain has TRBV6-6 and TRBJ2-2; 8 bases match TRBD1. J gave up 3 bases and V 11 bases, and 8 bases lay outside the gene matches. The CDR3 consists of 14 residues. Looked up from germline, CDR1 is MNHNY and CDR2 is SVGAGI (reference sequence). The CDR3 bases are TGTGCCTCGACCGGGACAGGAGACACCGGGGAGCTGTTTTTT. Translating it yields CASTGTGDTGELFF.

The V call is TRBV5-4, the J call TRBJ1-6, with TRBD1 as a possible D gene (6 bases). The V gene lost 4 bases and the J gene lost 10 bases, with 12 bases spanning the gap. CDR3 size: 13 residues. Germline CDR1 is SGHNT and CDR2 is YYREEE (reference sequence). Here the CDR3 DNA reads TGTGCCAGCAGCGGCGGACAGTACTCACCCCTCCACTTT. As protein: CASSGGQYSPLHF.

This clone was detected once. This sequence joins TRBV11-3 and TRBJ2-7; D ambiguous. V was trimmed by 5 bases and J by 3 bases, leaving 8 bases between them. The CDR3 length is 12 residues. Germline V gene data show CDR1 as SGHNT and CDR2 as YENEEA. The CDR3 spells CASSPDFYEQYF. The CDR3 DNA reads as TGTGCCAGCAGCCCCGACTTCTACGAGCAGTACTTC.

The rearrangement uses TRBV28 and TRBJ1-2; 9 nucleotides match TRBD1. Germline CDR1 is MDHEN and CDR2 is SYDVKM. Unmatched junction bases numbered 7, after V lost 2 bases and J lost 6 bases. CDR3 size: 15 residues. For the CDR3, the DNA is TGTGCCAGCAGTTTAGGGACAGGGATGAGACATGGCTACACCTTC. Translating gives CASSLGTGMRHGYTF.

CDR3 in amino acids: CASSPMAPYSPLHF. The DNA of the CDR3 is TGTGCCAGCAGTCCAATGGCCCCGTATTCACCCCTCCACTTT. V usage is TRBV6-1 and J usage is TRBJ1-6, with D hard to call. This CDR3 is 14 amino acids long. V was trimmed by 5 bases and J by 8 bases, leaving 13 bases between them. CDR1 and CDR2 from the germline V gene are MNHNS and SASEGT.

The V call is TRBV7-5, the J call TRBJ1-4. TRBV7-5 is listed as a pseudogene. The CDR3 contains 16 residues. DNA for the CDR3: TGTGTCAGAAGCTTAAGGCGGCGGCGGGCTTATGAAAAACTGTTTTTT. Residues: CVRSLRRRRAYEKLFF.

The sample holds a few counts of this clone. The V call is TRBV12-5, the J call TRBJ1-5; no definite D call. The V gene's germline CDR1 is LGHNT and CDR2 FRNRAP. Trimming shortened V by 3 bases and J by 6 bases, and 3 bases separated the two germline ends. This CDR3 spans 11 amino acids. CDR3 in amino acids: CASGFRQPQHF. Written as DNA, the CDR3 is TGTGCTAGTGGTTTTCGTCAGCCCCAGCATTTT.

The chain carries TRBV21-1 and TRBJ1-2; the listed D gene, TRBD1, was not tested against the DNA. TRBV21-1 is marked as a pseudogene. The CDR3 sequence is 16 residues long. The chain's CDR3 is CASMFPGQGSNYGYTF. The DNA of the CDR3 is TGTGCCAGCATGTTTCCGGGACAGGGCTCCAACTATGGCTACACCTTC.

The J gene is TRBJ1-2, the V gene TRBV4-2; D not certain. Germline CDR1 reads LGHNA; CDR2 reads YNFKEQ. CDR3 length equals 16 residues. Deletions cut 0 bases from V and 4 bases from J, with 15 bases between. This chain's CDR3 is CASSQEEGMGSYGYTF. The CDR3 nucleotides read TGTGCCAGCAGCCAAGAGGAAGGGATGGGCAGCTATGGCTACACCTTC.

J is TRBJ1-4 and V is TRBV7-8, with a possible D match to TRBD1 (5 bases). This CDR3 is 15 amino acids long. Trimming took off 4 bases at V and 4 bases at J, with 13 bases between the two ends. CDR1 is SGHVS and CDR2 is FQNEAQ in the germline V gene. The CDR3 DNA is TGTGCCAGCAGCTCGCAGGGTAGCCTTAATGAAAAACTGTTTTTT. This gives the protein CASSSQGSLNEKLFF.

The chain links TRBV7-2 to TRBJ2-3; D may be TRBD1 (5 bases). The CDR3 runs 15 residues. V was clipped by 4 bases and J by 1 base, with 12 bases between them. Germline V gene sequence: CDR1 SGHTA, CDR2 FQGNSA. CDR3 amino acids: CASSSSTRGTDTQYF. DNA of the CDR3: TGTGCCAGCAGCTCGTCGACCAGGGGCACAGATACGCAGTATTTT.